Below are 3 T cell receptor beta chains sequenced from a single sample in a study of OX40 agonist ivuxolimab in advanced cancers. The table came from immunoSEQ multiplex PCR; TCRdb's copy has only in-frame clones and leaves some out. Among fewer than 75,000 clones, roughly nine tenths were seen once, and the ten largest hold approximately 0.8%. Source: CD4+ or CD8+ T cells sorted from blood, taken in a trial of the OX40 agonist ivuxolimab. The receptors were gathered from an adult with an advanced solid tumor such as melanoma, head and neck, liver or kidney cancer.

The chain joins TRBV27 to TRBJ1-4, with a weak D call TRBD1 (6 bases). V lost 4 bases and J 6 bases, leaving 15 bases between the germline ends. Germline lookup yields CDR1 MNHEY and CDR2 SMNVEV (reference sequence). CDR3 size: 15 residues. CDR3 in DNA: TGTGCCAGCAGTTCATTACTGGACAGCTATGAAAAACTGTTTTTT. This gives the protein CASSSLLDSYEKLFF.

The V and J genes are TRBV4-3 and TRBJ2-7; D is uncertain. CDR3 length equals 15 residues. Germline loops: CDR1 LGHNA, CDR2 YSLEER. V dropped 1 base and J dropped 3 bases, with 13 bases sitting between them. CDR3 nucleotides: TGCGCCAGCAGCCAAGGGAACAAGAAATTCTACGAGCAGTACTTC. Protein: CASSQGNKKFYEQYF.

This clone was counted a few times. The chain joins TRBV4-3 to TRBJ2-1; perhaps D is TRBD1 or TRBD2 (5 bases each). Per germline, CDR1 LGHNA and CDR2 YSLEER. The CDR3 is 14 residues long. Trimming took 0 bases from V and 14 from J, leaving 17 bases between them. Written as DNA, the CDR3 is TGCGCCAGCAGCCAAGATCTTGGGACCCAGTTAAAGTTCTTC. Protein: CASSQDLGTQLKFF.